This entry features one TCR beta chain sequence. Trimming took 0 bases from V and 0 from J; bases not matched to a gene: 5. Germline CDR1 is SGHTA and CDR2 is FQGTGA. The CDR3 totals 17 residues. Time point: patch test 1, 2 weeks after DPC sensitization. Regarding treatment: therapeutic diphenylcyclopropenone sensitization with weekly scalp DPC. Attachment of unique molecular identifiers to individual cDNA molecules was performed in the library. MiXCR was run by TCRdb on the RACE reads, yielding one entry per CDR3 protein. The sample contains around 71,000 distinct CDR3 sequences, 9.8% of which appear only once. This specimen comes from a study of human T cells and chemical hapten exposure. About the research overall: Patch tests put 0.01% DPC on the upper back, and the results were checked at 6 days.

The clonotype was recovered from a woman between 40 and 50 years old with alopecia areata. Some clones in this sample may be carry-over from other donors' samples. The V and J genes are TRBV7-3 and TRBJ2-3; 8 bases line up with TRBD2. The material sequenced was whole blood, taken in connection with sensitization to the hapten diphenylcyclopropenone (DPC). The CDR3 sequence: CASSLTRTSQSTDTQYF. Here the CDR3 DNA reads TGTGCCAGCAGCTTAACACGGACTAGCCAAAGCACAGATACGCAGTATTTT. Using reference TRBV7-3 and TRBJ2-3 for the parts outside the CDR3, the full variable domain is GAGVSQTPSNKVTEKGKYVELRCDPISGHTALYWYRQSLGQGPEFLIYFQGTGAADDSGLPNDRFFAVRPEGSVSTLKIQRTERGDSAVYLCASSLTRTSQSTDTQYFGPGTRLTVL.